Following are 17 T cell receptor beta chains from one sample sequenced in a study of T cells in Graves' hyperthyroidism and ophthalmopathy. TCR beta CDR3 region amplification was performed from RNA transcripts. Researchers ran a first-round RT-PCR on the TCR CDR3 using the HTBI primer set. Each CDR3 protein is one row after TCRdb ran MiXCR on the multiplex PCR reads. The sample has about 350,000 distinct CDR3 sequences, 15% to 20% seen once. Sequencing input: blood. The receptors shown here come from a woman in her 40s with Graves' ophthalmopathy.

The J gene is TRBJ2-7, the V gene TRBV4-1; D perhaps matches TRBD2 (6 bases). The germline V and J ends were trimmed by 0 bases and 2 bases, with 14 bases remaining between them. CDR1 is MGHRA and CDR2 is YSYEKL in the germline V gene. The CDR3 loop spans 16 amino acids. The CDR3 sequence: CASSQEPSGFTYEQYF. CDR3 nucleotides: TGCGCCAGCAGCCAAGAGCCCAGCGGGTTTACCTACGAGCAGTACTTC.

This clonotype occurred many times. V is TRBV27 and J is TRBJ2-7; unclear D gene. V lost 4 bases and J lost 2, with 9 bases in between. The CDR3 extends over 13 amino acids. Per the germline V gene, CDR1 is MNHEY and CDR2 is SMNVEV (reference sequence). This CDR3 is CASSYGRTYEQYF. In DNA, the CDR3 is TGTGCCAGCAGTTATGGTAGGACCTACGAGCAGTACTTC.

This chain joins TRBV6-1 and TRBJ2-7; D is perhaps TRBD2 (5 bases). This CDR3 contains 15 residues. V lost 6 bases and J 3 bases, leaving 18 bases between the germline ends. Germline V gene lookup returns CDR1 MNHNS and CDR2 SASEGT. The CDR3 loop is CASRPRFWEFYEQYF. In DNA form, the CDR3 reads TGTGCCAGCAGACCTCGTTTTTGGGAGTTCTACGAGCAGTACTTC.

In this sample, this clonotype turned up many times. In DNA form, the CDR3 reads TGTGCCAGCAGCCAAGCCGGGACACTTTCTTACGAGCAGTACTTC. Translated: CASSQAGTLSYEQYF. The chain recombines TRBV28 with TRBJ2-7, with D possibly matching TRBD1 (6 bases). The V gene's germline CDR1 is MDHEN and CDR2 SYDVKM. V was pared by 6 bases and J by 4 bases, with 19 bases between. This CDR3 is 15 amino acids long. Using reference TRBV28 and TRBJ2-7 for the parts outside the CDR3, the full variable domain is DVKVTQSSRYLVKRTGEKVFLECVQDMDHENMFWYRQDPGLGLRLIYFSYDVKMKEKGDIPEGYSVSREKKERFSLILESASTNQTSMYLCASSQAGTLSYEQYFGPGTRLTVT.

This clonotype has a count of ten or more. The J gene is TRBJ1-6, the V gene TRBV15; no clear D gene. With 2 bases removed from V and 7 bases from J, the gap between germline ends came to 12 bases. CDR1 and CDR2 (germline): LNHNV, YYDKDF (reference sequence). This CDR3 contains 15 residues. The CDR3 DNA reads as TGTGCCACCAGCAGATCGGGGTCGGTGAATTCACCCCTCCACTTT. Its protein is CATSRSGSVNSPLHF.

This clonotype was found many times. V and J are TRBV20-1 and TRBJ2-5; 12 bases are shared with TRBD2. Trimming cost V 4 bases and J 6 bases; bases outside gene matches: 9. Germline CDR1 DFQATT, CDR2 SNEGSKA (reference sequence). This CDR3 has 15 amino acids. The CDR3 loop is CSANRGLAGGKTQYF. Written as DNA, the CDR3 is TGCAGTGCTAACCGGGGACTAGCGGGTGGGAAGACCCAGTACTTC.

The chain recombines TRBV6-1 with TRBJ2-5; D gene ambiguous. Germline V gives CDR1 MNHNS, CDR2 SASEGT. The CDR3 length is 14 residues. V gave up 9 bases and J gave up 1 base, with 15 bases separating them. CDR3 in amino acids: CARPNWRPQETQYF. The CDR3 DNA follows: TGTGCCAGACCTAATTGGAGACCCCAAGAGACCCAGTACTTC.

This clonotype occurred many times. This may come from a read error, since a much larger clone is one base off. V gene TRBV6-2 or TRBV6-3 combines with J gene TRBJ2-1; D is uncertain. CDR3 length: 12 residues. CDR1 and CDR2 from the germline V gene are MNHEY and SVGEGT. In DNA form, the CDR3 reads TGTGCCAGCAGCTATACCTACAGTGAGCAGTTCTTC. It translates to CASSYTYSEQFF.

This clonotype was picked up many times. The V gene is TRBV12-3 or TRBV12-4, the J gene TRBJ2-2; possible D gene TRBD2, 5 bases. The CDR3 extends over 12 amino acids. V lost 6 bases, J lost 8 bases, and 10 bases lay in between. CDR3: CASRPSGGELFF. DNA for the CDR3: TGTGCCAGCAGGCCCTCGGGAGGGGAGCTGTTTTTT.

This clonotype has a count of ten or more. V is TRBV28 and J is TRBJ2-5; D may be TRBD1 or TRBD2 (5 bases each). This CDR3 contains 15 residues. Trimming cost V 6 bases and J 5 bases, with 19 bases left between them. Germline assignment: CDR1 MDHEN and CDR2 SYDVKM. CDR3 protein: CASSRGDERSETQYF. In DNA, the CDR3 is TGTGCCAGCAGCCGTGGGGACGAAAGGTCGGAGACCCAGTACTTC.

This clonotype was picked up many times. The chain combines TRBV28 with TRBJ2-4; D might be TRBD1 (6 bases). The CDR3 runs 15 residues. The V and J ends lost 3 bases and 0 bases respectively, with 9 bases between them. CDR1 is MDHEN and CDR2 is SYDVKM in the germline V gene. Here the CDR3 reads CASSFPRGAKNIQYF. CDR3 DNA: TGTGCCAGCAGTTTTCCCAGGGGAGCCAAAAACATTCAGTACTTC. Variable domain in full (rest from reference TRBV28 and TRBJ2-4): DVKVTQSSRYLVKRTGEKVFLECVQDMDHENMFWYRQDPGLGLRLIYFSYDVKMKEKGDIPEGYSVSREKKERFSLILESASTNQTSMYLCASSFPRGAKNIQYFGAGTRLSVL.

In its sample, this clonotype was seen many times. This rearrangement joins TRBV25-1 to TRBJ2-7; 7 nucleotides agree with TRBD2. The CDR3 has 14 residues. Per the germline V gene, CDR1 is MGHDK and CDR2 is SYGVNS. The J segment lost 0 bases and the V segment lost 3 bases, leaving 2 bases of the junction unmatched. In nucleotides, the CDR3 is TGTGCCAGCAGTGAGGGACTAAACTCCTACGAGCAGTACTTC. It specifies CASSEGLNSYEQYF.

This clonotype came up once. The CDR3 sequence is CASSELWWGRSSYEQYF. Written as DNA, the CDR3 is TGTGCCAGCAGCGAACTGTGGTGGGGCAGGAGTTCCTACGAGCAGTACTTC. The rearrangement joins TRBV2 to TRBJ2-7; tentative D call: TRBD1 (5 bases). CDR3 length equals 17 residues. In germline, CDR1 is SNHLY, CDR2 FYNNEI. Deletions cut 6 bases from V and 1 base from J, with 22 bases between. Based on the CDR3 plus reference TRBV2 and TRBJ2-7, the full variable domain is EPEVTQTPSHQVTQMGQEVILRCVPISNHLYFYWYRQILGQKVEFLVSFYNNEISEKSEIFDDQFSVERPDGSNFTLKIRSTKLEDSAMYFCASSELWWGRSSYEQYFGPGTRLTVT.

This clonotype was picked up many times. The J gene is TRBJ1-2, the V gene TRBV20-1; TRBD1 might be the D (5 bases). Deletions cut 8 bases from V and 3 bases from J, with 19 bases between. The CDR3 totals 14 residues. Germline CDR1 reads DFQATT; CDR2 reads SNEGSKA (reference sequence). The CDR3 sequence: CSSDPQGVDYGYTF. The CDR3 region has the DNA TGCAGTTCCGACCCTCAGGGTGTTGACTATGGCTACACCTTC.

At least ten counts were recorded for this clonotype. This chain links TRBV29-1 with TRBJ2-5; 10 nucleotides line up with TRBD2. The length of the CDR3 is 15 residues. The germline CDR1 and CDR2 sequences are SQVTM and ANQGSEA. With 4 bases clipped from V and 2 bases from J, the junction kept 7 bases outside the gene matches. The CDR3, as DNA: TGCAGCGTTGGCATCGGACTAGCGGATCAAGAGACCCAGTACTTC. It translates to CSVGIGLADQETQYF. The full variable domain, with the rest looked up from reference TRBV29-1 and TRBJ2-5, is SAVISQKPSRDICQRGTSLTIQCQVDSQVTMMFWYRQQPGQSLTLIATANQGSEATYESGFVIDKFPISRPNLTFSTLTVSNMSPEDSSIYLCSVGIGLADQETQYFGPGTRLLVL.

This clonotype appeared many times. The chain joins TRBV20-1 to TRBJ2-3, with 10 bases fitting TRBD2. The CDR3 length is 14 residues. Unmatched junction bases numbered 6, after V lost 8 bases and J lost 1 base. Germline CDR1 and CDR2: DFQATT and SNEGSKA (reference sequence). The CDR3 loop reads CSPLLAGRTDTQYF. Written as DNA, the CDR3 is TGCAGTCCCTTACTAGCGGGACGCACAGATACGCAGTATTTT.

This clonotype has ten or more counts. V gene TRBV5-1 combines with J gene TRBJ1-1, with D maybe TRBD1 (5 bases). Trimming stripped 5 bases from V and 4 bases from J, with 12 bases between. The CDR3 has 13 amino acids. Germline lookup yields CDR1 SGHRS and CDR2 YFSETQ. The CDR3 DNA reads TGCGCCAGCAGATTTACAGGACTCACTGAAGCTTTCTTT. It yields the protein CASRFTGLTEAFF.